This TCR beta chain was identified in a study of T cell repertoires in cytomegalovirus infection. Study in general: An indication of both CMV infection and matching HLA type came from public TCR beta signatures.

Each CDR3 protein gets one entry after TCRdb re-called the reads with MiXCR. The data contain approximately 50,000 distinct CDR3 sequences, more than 15% of them singletons. This CDR3 contains 13 residues. CDR1 is SGHDT, CDR2 YYEEEE, per germline. V lost 4 bases to trimming and J lost 8 bases, with 13 bases between them. On this clonotype itself: Antigen unknown.

Study findings and constraints: Across the ex vivo response, the dominant clonotypes were HLA-C-restricted CMV-specific TCR beta clonotypes.

This chain links TRBV5-6 with TRBJ2-1; weak D call: TRBD1 (5 bases). The sequencing used CD8+ T cells from cultured PBMCs, collected from culture after CMV antigen stimulation. The receptor was derived from a human donor in good health (CMV status not recorded). Some clones in this sample may be carry-over from other donors' samples. This CDR3 is CASSIRQYHEQFF. The CDR3 DNA follows: TGTGCCAGCAGCATAAGACAGTACCATGAGCAGTTCTTC.